Each of the 28 T cell receptor beta chains below was sequenced from the same sample in a study of T cells in Graves' hyperthyroidism and ophthalmopathy (dated by TCRdb to the late 2010s). The method behind the library was multiplex PCR. These reads were obtained on an Illumina HiSeq 2000. The TCR beta CDR3 regions were amplified from the RNA transcripts. The TCR CDR3 was subjected to a first round of RT-PCR using the HTBI primer set and the Qiagen OneStep RT-PCR kit. TCRdb took the public reads, trimmed them with fastp at Q25, ran MiXCR for clone calling and kept in-frame beta chains. A single entry per CDR3 protein holds the most common genes and DNA from its merged rows. This sample is represented by around 390,000 distinct CDR3 sequences; roughly 14% of them were singletons. The ten largest clonotypes hold about 18% of the sample. The sample taken for sequencing was blood. These receptor sequences come from a woman in her thirties with Graves' ophthalmopathy.

The chain carries TRBV3-1 and TRBJ2-3, with 9 bases fitting TRBD2. CDR1 is LGHDT and CDR2 is YNNKEL in the germline V gene (reference sequence). The CDR3 spans 14 residues. Unmatched junction bases numbered 7, after V lost 4 bases and J lost 8 bases. CDR3 sequence (DNA): TGTGCCAGCAGCCTTGCGGGGGGGGTGGGTACGCAGTATTTT. Translated, it gives CASSLAGGVGTQYF.

CDR3 region: CASSLIGFPGQSTDTQYF. Here the CDR3 DNA reads TGTGCCAGCAGCTTGATTGGGTTTCCGGGACAGAGCACAGATACGCAGTATTTT. This sequence joins TRBV5-6 and TRBJ2-3; TRBD1 aligns across 7 bases. Germline V gene data show CDR1 as SGHDT and CDR2 as YYEEEE. The CDR3 extends over 18 amino acids. J was trimmed by 0 bases and V by 1 base; bases with no gene match: 11. The variable domain in full, completed from reference TRBV5-6 and TRBJ2-3, reads DAGVTQSPTHLIKTRGQQVTLRCSPKSGHDTVSWYQQALGQGPQFIFQYYEEEERQRGNFPDRFSGHQFPNYSSELNVNALLLGDSALYLCASSLIGFPGQSTDTQYFGPGTRLTVL.

This clonotype has at least ten counts. V gene TRBV28 combines with J gene TRBJ1-4; possible D gene TRBD1, 5 bases. This CDR3 has 14 amino acids. Per the germline V gene, CDR1 is MDHEN and CDR2 is SYDVKM. The V end lost 5 bases, the J end lost 0 bases, and 7 bases lay between the germline ends. The CDR3 sequence: CASSGGTTNEKLFF. CDR3 bases: TGTGCCAGCAGTGGGGGAACAACTAATGAAAAACTGTTTTTT.

This clonotype was recorded many times. This chain connects TRBV13 to TRBJ2-3, with 7 bases matching TRBD2. CDR3 length equals 15 residues. The V segment lost 5 bases and the J segment 2 bases; nucleotides outside the gene matches: 7. Per germline, CDR1 PRHDT and CDR2 FYEKMQ (reference sequence). DNA of the CDR3: TGTGCCAGCAGCCCCCGGGGGGTGCTCACAGATACGCAGTATTTT. The encoded protein is CASSPRGVLTDTQYF.

This chain uses TRBV29-1 with TRBJ2-1; the D gene could be TRBD1 or TRBD2 (5 bases each). CDR3 length equals 15 residues. Germline CDR1 is SQVTM and CDR2 is ANQGSEA. Trimming stripped 4 bases from V and 9 bases from J, with 22 bases between. The CDR3 reads CSVVPRQRVLGEQFF. The CDR3 nucleotides are TGCAGCGTTGTTCCCCGACAGAGGGTTTTAGGTGAGCAGTTCTTC.

This chain uses TRBV19 with TRBJ2-1, with D possibly being TRBD2 (7 bases). V lost 9 bases to trimming and J lost 13 bases, with 16 bases between them. This CDR3 is built from 11 residues. From germline, CDR1 is LNHDA and CDR2 SQIVND (reference sequence). As DNA, the CDR3 is TGTGCCAGCCTTGGGGGGGGCCTTCAGTTCTTC. As protein: CASLGGGLQFF.

In this sample, this clonotype turned up many times. This chain connects TRBV28 to TRBJ2-5; tentatively, D is TRBD1 (6 bases). This CDR3 has 18 amino acids. The V and J ends lost 3 bases and 1 base respectively, with 21 bases between them. Germline-derived CDR1 and CDR2 are MDHEN and SYDVKM. CDR3 protein: CASSFTNTGSPIQETQYF. The CDR3, as DNA: TGTGCCAGCAGTTTCACGAACACAGGGTCCCCCATCCAAGAGACCCAGTACTTC.

On this clonotype: A much larger clone differs from this one at a single base, so this may be a read error. The gene calls are TRBV28 and TRBJ2-2, with D possibly called TRBD1 or TRBD2 (5 bases each). The CDR3 has 17 amino acids. Trimming removed 7 bases at V and 5 bases at J, with 23 bases between. Germline V gene data show CDR1 as MDHEN and CDR2 as SYDVKM. The CDR3 nucleotides are TGTGCCAGCACGGGGCGACACCCGATTTCAATGACCGGGGAGCTGTTTTTT. It translates to CASTGRHPISMTGELFF.

This clonotype was detected many times. The J gene is TRBJ1-4, the V gene TRBV20-1, with TRBD1 identical over 8 bases. In germline, CDR1 is DFQATT, CDR2 SNEGSKA (reference sequence). Trimming at V came to 6 bases and at J to 4 bases, leaving 13 bases not matched to a gene. The CDR3 length is 16 residues. This CDR3 reads CSANNKGQVLNEKLFF. In DNA form, the CDR3 reads TGCAGTGCAAATAACAAGGGACAGGTCCTTAATGAAAAACTGTTTTTT.

This clonotype turned up a few times. V usage is TRBV7-9 and J usage is TRBJ1-1, with D maybe TRBD1 (6 bases). The CDR3 sequence is 13 residues long. Germline CDR1 and CDR2: SEHNR and FQNEAQ (reference sequence). V dropped 5 bases and J dropped 4 bases, with 11 bases sitting between them. Here the CDR3 DNA reads TGTGCCAGCAGCGAGGGGGTTGGCACTGAAGCTTTCTTT. This sequence encodes CASSEGVGTEAFF.

This clonotype occurred many times. The J gene is TRBJ1-5, the V gene TRBV12-3 or TRBV12-4; D uncertain. The CDR3 loop spans 13 amino acids. Trimming removed 5 bases from V and 4 bases from J, with 9 bases in between. The CDR3 loop is CASSIGWNQPQHF. CDR3 sequence (DNA): TGTGCCAGCAGTATAGGGTGGAATCAGCCCCAGCATTTT.

The sample holds many counts of this clonotype. This chain connects TRBV20-1 to TRBJ2-3; D perhaps matches TRBD2 (6 bases). The CDR3 extends over 14 amino acids. V was cut by 6 bases and J by 0 bases, with 13 bases left in between. Germline V lookup: CDR1 DFQATT, CDR2 SNEGSKA (reference sequence). The CDR3 reads CSAGAGTSTDTQYF. DNA of the CDR3: TGCAGTGCCGGCGCGGGGACTAGCACAGATACGCAGTATTTT.

This clonotype was counted many times. This chain joins TRBV2 and TRBJ1-2; the D is unclear. CDR1 is SNHLY and CDR2 is FYNNEI in the germline V gene. The CDR3 spans 14 residues. V was trimmed by 2 bases and J by 5 bases, leaving 12 bases between them. The CDR3 is CASSEFAGSYGYTF. The CDR3 nucleotides read TGTGCCAGCAGTGAATTTGCGGGAAGTTATGGCTACACCTTC.

This clonotype occurred a few times. The rearrangement uses TRBV12-3 or TRBV12-4 and TRBJ2-2, with TRBD2 matching over 10 bases. V lost 7 bases and J lost 4; bases outside the gene matches: 12. The CDR3 sequence is 17 residues long. The CDR3 DNA sequence: TGTGCCAGCACCCCGCGGAGCGGGGGGGGGGGCACCGGGGAGCTGTTTTTT. Amino acid sequence: CASTPRSGGGGTGELFF.

The table lists this clonotype with many counts. The gene calls are TRBV5-1 and TRBJ2-3, with D perhaps TRBD2 (5 bases). The CDR3 consists of 15 residues. CDR1 and CDR2 (germline): SGHRS, YFSETQ. V gave up 1 base and J gave up 3 bases, with 12 bases separating them. The CDR3, as DNA: TGCGCCAGCAGCTTGACGGGCGGGTATACAGATACGCAGTATTTT. Its protein is CASSLTGGYTDTQYF.

Comments on this clonotype: A read error may explain this, as a much larger clone is one base away. This chain joins TRBV19 and TRBJ1-5, with D maybe TRBD1 (6 bases). V was cut by 7 bases and J by 4 bases, with 11 bases left in between. CDR1 and CDR2 (germline): LNHDA, SQIVND (reference sequence). The CDR3 sequence is 13 residues long. CDR3 in DNA: TGTGCCAGTAACTGGAGGGGGAATCAGCCCCAGCATTTT. This translates into CASNWRGNQPQHF.

This clonotype was found a few times. The chain has TRBV10-3 and TRBJ1-3; D remains unclear. The ends were cut back, 3 bases at V and 3 bases at J, with 6 bases in the middle. The CDR3 is 13 residues long. Germline V gene data show CDR1 as ENHRY and CDR2 as SYGVKD. CDR3 nucleotides: TGTGCCATCAGTGATACGGATGGAAACACCATATATTTT. The encoded protein is CAISDTDGNTIYF.

This chain joins TRBV4-2 and TRBJ1-4, with 7 bases matching TRBD1. Germline CDR1 reads LGHNA; CDR2 reads YNFKEQ. The CDR3 has 16 residues. The V gene end was trimmed by 0 bases and the J gene end by 4 bases; junction bases not matched to a gene: 5. CDR3 sequence reads: CASSQDEGGGNEKLFF. As DNA, the CDR3 is TGTGCCAGCAGCCAAGATGAAGGGGGCGGTAATGAAAAACTGTTTTTT.

At least ten counts were recorded for this clonotype. V and J are TRBV5-1 and TRBJ1-4; tentative D call: TRBD1 (6 bases). CDR3 length: 14 residues. The germline V gene has CDR1 SGHRS and CDR2 YFSETQ. V dropped 2 bases and J dropped 6 bases, with 11 bases sitting between them. The CDR3 region is CASSFRGPDEKLFF. The CDR3 region has the DNA TGCGCCAGCAGCTTTCGGGGGCCCGATGAAAAACTGTTTTTT.

At least ten counts were recorded for this clonotype. This chain connects TRBV6-2 or TRBV6-3 to TRBJ2-1, with 13 bases identical to TRBD2. The CDR3 has 17 residues. With V trimmed by 6 bases and J by 4 bases, 9 bases remained unmatched. CDR1 is MNHEY, CDR2 SVGEGT, per germline. As DNA, the CDR3 is TGTGCCAGCAGCCGCGGTGGGGGACTAGCGGGATACAATGAGCAGTTCTTC. Protein product: CASSRGGGLAGYNEQFF.

This clonotype was recorded many times. CDR3 in DNA: TGTGCCAGCAGTTTAATTGGCAGGGGCCGCACTGAAGCTTTCTTT. It translates to CASSLIGRGRTEAFF. The chain carries TRBV28 and TRBJ1-1, with a possible D match to TRBD1 (6 bases). The CDR3 covers 15 residues. Between the trimmed V and J ends, which lost 2 bases and 4 bases, there was a span of 14 bases. The germline V gene has CDR1 MDHEN and CDR2 SYDVKM.

This clonotype was seen repeatedly, ten times or more. The chain carries TRBV28 and TRBJ2-7, with TRBD1 matching 10 bases. Trimming removed 6 bases from V and 0 bases from J; junction bases left unmatched: 5. Germline V gene sequence: CDR1 MDHEN, CDR2 SYDVKM. The CDR3 length is 15 residues. The CDR3 sequence: CASSPGTGVSYEQYF. The DNA for the CDR3 is TGTGCCAGCAGCCCCGGGACAGGGGTCTCCTACGAGCAGTACTTC.

V is TRBV6-1 and J is TRBJ1-1, with D hard to call. Germline CDR1 MNHNS, CDR2 SASEGT. V was trimmed by 7 bases and J by 5 bases, leaving 14 bases between them. CDR3 length: 13 residues. CDR3 residues: CASTWTGRTEAFF. In DNA form, the CDR3 reads TGTGCCAGCACCTGGACGGGGAGGACTGAAGCTTTCTTT.

On this clonotype itself: One base away lies a much larger clone, so this may be a sequencing read error. This chain links TRBV30 with TRBJ2-3, with D perhaps given as TRBD1 or TRBD2 (5 bases each). This CDR3 has 13 residues. Trimming removed 3 bases at V and 2 bases at J, with 9 bases between. The V gene's germline CDR1 is GTSNPN and CDR2 SVGIG (reference sequence). The DNA for the CDR3 is TGTGCCTGGAGAGGGGAGAACACAGATACGCAGTATTTT. Residues: CAWRGENTDTQYF.

This clonotype appeared a few times. The genes are TRBV4-2 and TRBJ1-6; no clear D. Germline CDR1 reads LGHNA; CDR2 reads YNFKEQ. The CDR3 covers 17 residues. Trimming removed 1 base from V and 0 bases from J, with 10 bases in between. CDR3 nucleotide sequence: TGTGCCAGCAGCCAAGTAGATAGGAGCTCCTATAATTCACCCCTCCACTTT. It codes for CASSQVDRSSYNSPLHF.

This clonotype appeared many times. The chain combines TRBV28 with TRBJ2-1, with D unclear. V lost 6 bases, J lost 8 bases, and 14 bases lay in between. The CDR3 covers 13 residues. Germline lookup yields CDR1 MDHEN and CDR2 SYDVKM. DNA for the CDR3: TGTGCCAGCAGGGGATCGTTCGGTCATGAGCAGTTCTTC. Translated: CASRGSFGHEQFF.

This clonotype was observed at least ten times. V gene TRBV30 combines with J gene TRBJ2-7; 11 bases agree with TRBD2. Germline-derived CDR1 and CDR2 are GTSNPN and SVGIG (reference sequence). CDR3 size: 13 residues. After removal of 6 bases from V and 7 bases from J, the junction contained 8 bases not matched to a gene. As DNA, the CDR3 is TGTGCCTGTCTAGCGGGGGGACAAAAAGAGCAGTACTTC. This sequence encodes CACLAGGQKEQYF.

At least ten counts were recorded for this clonotype. The chain employs TRBV7-8 and TRBJ1-1; possible D gene TRBD1, 5 bases. Trimming took off 4 bases at V and 4 bases at J, with 16 bases between the two ends. Germline lookup yields CDR1 SGHVS and CDR2 FQNEAQ. The CDR3 is 15 amino acids. The CDR3 DNA sequence: TGTGCCAGCAGCTCCCTGGGGGGTTTTAGCACTGAAGCTTTCTTT. Protein sequence: CASSSLGGFSTEAFF.